This TCR beta chain appears in the sequencing data of a study of blood T cell repertoires in COVID-19. Study at large: From the United States, Italy and Spain came samples of acute and convalescent COVID-19.

The length of the CDR3 is 14 residues. V lost 2 bases and J 1 base, leaving 8 bases between the germline ends. Germline CDR1 MNHEY, CDR2 SVGAGI. Profiling relied on immunoSEQ multiplex PCR, and the TCRdb table lists in-frame clones only, not all of them. Of about 530,000 clones in the sample, about 89% are singletons; the top ten hold about 8%. The rearrangement links TRBV6-5 to TRBJ1-1; D is perhaps TRBD1 (6 bases). Input material: peripheral blood. This TCR was recovered from a woman aged 45-59 years with COVID-19, enrolled during active disease. CDR3 region: CASSYTGTNTEAFF. Written as DNA, the CDR3 is TGTGCCAGCAGTTACACAGGGACGAACACTGAAGCTTTCTTT.